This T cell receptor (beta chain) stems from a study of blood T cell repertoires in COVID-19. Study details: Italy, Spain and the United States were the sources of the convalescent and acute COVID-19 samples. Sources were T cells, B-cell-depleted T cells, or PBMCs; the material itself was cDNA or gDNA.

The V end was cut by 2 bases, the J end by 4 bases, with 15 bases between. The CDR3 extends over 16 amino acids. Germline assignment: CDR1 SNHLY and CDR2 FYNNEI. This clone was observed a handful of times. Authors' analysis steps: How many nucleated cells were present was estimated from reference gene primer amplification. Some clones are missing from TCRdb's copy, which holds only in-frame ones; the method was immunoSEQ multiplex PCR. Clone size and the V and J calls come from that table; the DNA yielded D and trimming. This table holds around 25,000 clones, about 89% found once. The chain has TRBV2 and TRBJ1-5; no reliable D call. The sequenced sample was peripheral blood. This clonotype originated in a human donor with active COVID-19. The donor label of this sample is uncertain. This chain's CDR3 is CASSESSGWENQPQHF. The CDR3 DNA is TGTGCCAGCAGTGAATCGTCTGGGTGGGAGAATCAGCCCCAGCATTTT.